This note documents a single T cell receptor (beta chain) sequence. Its cognate antigen has yet to be identified. It has no much larger one-base neighbor in the sample; base qualities were not kept. The data originate from a study of blood T cell repertoires in COVID-19 (dated by TCRdb to between 2020 and 2021). For context, the study as a whole: Samples from collaborators originated in the United States, Italy and Spain and spanned both the acute and convalescent phases of COVID-19. The repertoires were made available in a free public database intended to serve as a resource for research on the immune response to SARS-CoV-2. Where HLA class I and class II types were available, the types were taken from metadata supplied by the sample provider, not from assay-based typing. The samples were drawn from two sources: the first 160 participants of the ongoing ImmuneRACE study, and 1,000 to 1,500 subjects contributed by 6 global collaborators. A de-identified subject ID, COVID-19 status, age in years and sex were almost always included in the sample metadata. Subjects who had been exposed to COVID-19, were actively infected with it, or had recovered from it provided the deeply sampled blood TCRbeta repertoires that made up the dataset. The material from the prospective study consisted of cDNA or gDNA derived from T cells, B-cell-depleted T cells, or PBMCs.

TCRbeta CDR3 regions were amplified from genomic DNA by means of the immunoSEQ Assay, a bias-controlled multiplex PCR. Per the authors' processing: The number of nucleated cells in each sample was estimated from the amplification of reference gene primers within the assay. Sequence reads were collapsed and filtered to measure the absolute abundance of every unique TCRbeta CDR3 rearrangement. For each sample, productive Simpson clonality was calculated by taking the square root of Simpson's diversity index across productive rearrangements. As stored in TCRdb, this immuneACCESS dataset retains in-frame rearrangements with V and J assigned. A fraction of the clones does not appear; measured against another copy, unresolved V genes explain less than half of the discrepancy, and the remainder lacks a known reason. V and J calls and clone size come straight from that table; D and trimming were deduced from the DNA. In all, the sample holds under 200,000 clones, and roughly 80% of those were seen once. Approximately 5.6% of the sample goes to the ten largest clones.

Points the paper makes about the study in general: The quantity of clinical and demographic metadata differed by source and by participant and was supplied without curation.

V is cut back by 6 bases and J by 3 bases, with 5 bases in the junction unmatched. The CDR3 spans 14 residues, from the cysteine through the phenylalanine. Just the 42-base CDR3 DNA is kept, in frame starting at base 1. According to the germline V gene, CDR1 reads MNHEY and CDR2 reads SVGAGI. In the prospective study, participants were roughly 18 to 100 years old, resided in around 25 geographic areas of the United States, and were enrolled through a virtual design. In the prospective study, participants were assigned to cohorts based on the clinical history participants reported in a screening survey and a study questionnaire. Each participant in the prospective study had whole blood, serum and a nasopharyngeal or oropharyngeal swab collected by mobile phlebotomists. Participants in the prospective study had the option to provide additional blood draws and questionnaires over a roughly two-month period. Before DNA extraction, blood samples from the prospective study were shipped at room temperature or frozen.

The sequence joins TRBV6-5 to TRBJ1-3, and 7 junctional nucleotides match TRBD1. Sequencing was performed on PBMCs or T cells enriched from blood (not recorded which). The TCR originated in a woman in her thirties or forties with acute COVID-19. The CDR3 protein is CASRGQLIGNTIYF. The bases are TGTGCCAGCAGGGGACAGCTTATTGGAAACACCATATATTTT.